The 24 T cell receptor beta chains below all came from one sample that was sequenced in a study of human T cells and chemical hapten exposure (dated by TCRdb to the early 2020s). The method behind the library was RACE. The sequencer listed for this sample is NextSeq 500. TCRdb reprocessed the public reads (quality trimming at Q25 with fastp, clone calling with MiXCR) and kept in-frame beta chains. One record per CDR3 amino acid sequence lists the most common genes and DNA. Here the sample has roughly 200,000 distinct CDR3 sequences; approximately 20% occur a single time. The ten largest clones add up to about 6.7% of the sample. According to the study, the label for this sample's time point signals: patch test 1, 2 weeks after DPC sensitization. Taken with the paper, the label for treatment or condition translates to: therapeutic diphenylcyclopropenone sensitization with weekly scalp DPC. The source material was whole blood, sampled in connection with sensitization to the hapten diphenylcyclopropenone (DPC). These receptors were obtained from a woman in her fifties or sixties with alopecia areata. Some clones in this sample may be carry-over from other donors' samples.

This sequence joins TRBV20-1 and TRBJ2-1; unclear D gene. The CDR3 loop spans 11 amino acids. Looked up from germline, CDR1 is DFQATT and CDR2 is SNEGSKA (reference sequence). The ends were cut back, 0 bases at V and 5 bases at J, with 2 bases in the middle. The CDR3 reads CSARDDNEQFF. The CDR3, as DNA: TGCAGTGCTAGAGACGACAATGAGCAGTTCTTC.

J is TRBJ2-3 and V is TRBV5-1; perhaps TRBD2 as D (6 bases). Germline-derived CDR1 and CDR2 are SGHRS and YFSETQ. This CDR3 is 15 amino acids long. V lost 4 bases, J lost 4 bases, and 16 bases lay in between. For the CDR3, the DNA is TGCGCCAGCAGCCCTCTTAGCGGAGGCCCAGATACGCAGTATTTT. This encodes CASSPLSGGPDTQYF.

This clonotype was counted between two and nine times. The chain uses TRBV20-1 and TRBJ2-5, with D perhaps assigned TRBD1 or TRBD2 (5 bases each). This CDR3 contains 14 residues. The germline V and J ends were trimmed by 5 bases and 5 bases, with 18 bases remaining between them. Germline V gene sequence: CDR1 DFQATT, CDR2 SNEGSKA (reference sequence). Written as DNA, the CDR3 is TGCAGTGCTTCGGGCGTCGGCTGGGGGGAGACCCAGTACTTC. It translates to CSASGVGWGETQYF.

This chain connects TRBV20-1 to TRBJ2-7; 11 bases match TRBD2. V lost 0 bases and J lost 0; bases outside the gene matches: 4. Germline values: CDR1 DFQATT, CDR2 SNEGSKA (reference sequence). This CDR3 comprises 16 residues. CDR3 bases: TGCAGTGCTAGAGATTCAACTAGCGGGAGCTCCTACGAGCAGTACTTC. Amino acid sequence: CSARDSTSGSSYEQYF.

This clonotype turned up a few times. The rearrangement uses TRBV7-9 and TRBJ1-4; no clear D. Trimming left V 4 bases short and J 1 base short, with 13 bases between. CDR1 and CDR2 from the germline V gene are SEHNR and FQNEAQ (reference sequence). The CDR3 has 16 residues. This CDR3 is CASSSRRTGTNEKLFF. The CDR3 DNA reads TGTGCCAGCAGCTCCAGAAGGACGGGAACTAATGAAAAACTGTTTTTT.

The table lists this clonotype with many counts. The chain links TRBV29-1 to TRBJ1-1; no clear D gene. Germline values: CDR1 SQVTM, CDR2 ANQGSEA. This CDR3 comprises 13 residues. The V end was cut by 4 bases, the J end by 0 bases, with 9 bases between. The DNA of the CDR3 is TGCAGCGTTGTTGTTACAGTGAACACTGAAGCTTTCTTT. Its translation: CSVVVTVNTEAFF.

In this sample, this clonotype turned up a few times. The chain links TRBV4-1 to TRBJ1-1, with D tentatively TRBD1 (5 bases). Germline V gene lookup returns CDR1 MGHRA and CDR2 YSYEKL. The CDR3 sequence is 15 residues long. V lost 2 bases and J 7 bases, leaving 17 bases between the germline ends. CDR3 bases: TGCGCCAGCAGCCAACTAGGGCGGGGGAGTGGTGAAGCTTTCTTT. This sequence encodes CASSQLGRGSGEAFF.

The chain combines TRBV28 with TRBJ1-2, with 8 positions matching TRBD1. Germline loops: CDR1 MDHEN, CDR2 SYDVKM. V shed 5 bases, J shed 2 bases, and the junction held 4 bases outside the gene matches. The CDR3 has 14 residues. CDR3 sequence (DNA): TGTGCCAGCAGTGGCGACAGGGGAAACTATGGCTACACCTTC. The encoded protein is CASSGDRGNYGYTF.

This clonotype was found a few times. V is TRBV19 and J is TRBJ2-7, with D perhaps matching TRBD2 (5 bases). Trimming stripped 3 bases from V and 0 bases from J, with 9 bases between. Looked up from germline, CDR1 is LNHDA and CDR2 is SQIVND (reference sequence). CDR3 size: 14 residues. In nucleotides, the CDR3 is TGTGCCAGTAGTATCAGCGGACCCTCCTACGAGCAGTACTTC. Translated, it gives CASSISGPSYEQYF.

The rearrangement joins TRBV2 to TRBJ2-2; 8 bases align to TRBD2. J gave up 5 bases and V 2 bases, and 7 bases lay outside the gene matches. The CDR3 sequence is 16 residues long. CDR1 is SNHLY and CDR2 is FYNNEI in the germline V gene. The CDR3 DNA follows: TGTGCCAGCAGTGAACCCGGGACTAGTGGAACCGGGGAGCTGTTTTTT. Residues: CASSEPGTSGTGELFF.

Only a few counts were recorded for this clonotype. The chain has TRBV4-2 and TRBJ1-1; 7 nucleotides agree with TRBD1. Looked up from germline, CDR1 is LGHNA and CDR2 is YNFKEQ. J gave up 0 bases and V 6 bases, and 10 bases lay outside the gene matches. The CDR3 consists of 16 residues. CDR3 DNA sequence: TGTGCCAGCAGTACCGGGACAGCGTTAATGAACACTGAAGCTTTCTTT. It codes for CASSTGTALMNTEAFF.

The V and J genes are TRBV9 and TRBJ2-1; D not resolved. Germline CDR1 and CDR2: SGDLS and YYNGEE. The CDR3 runs 14 residues. The V gene lost 4 bases and the J gene lost 4 bases, with 12 bases spanning the gap. The CDR3 region is CASSSPPTYNEQFF. For the CDR3, the DNA is TGTGCCAGCAGCTCGCCCCCAACATACAATGAGCAGTTCTTC.

Only a few counts were recorded for this clonotype. The CDR3 here is CASMGVSAAGQYF. CDR3 bases: TGTGCCAGCATGGGAGTTTCGGCCGCTGGGCAGTACTTC. The chain employs TRBV6-5 and TRBJ2-7; a weak D match, TRBD2 (5 bases). In germline, CDR1 is MNHEY, CDR2 SVGAGI. Trimming removed 7 bases from V and 9 bases from J, with 19 bases in between. This CDR3 contains 13 residues.

This rearrangement joins TRBV6-5 to TRBJ2-1; TRBD2 matches 10 bases. V gave up 4 bases and J gave up 4 bases; unmatched junction bases: 1. CDR1 MNHEY and CDR2 SVGAGI come from the germline V gene. The length of the CDR3 is 14 residues. CDR3 DNA: TGTGCCAGCAGTTCTAGCGGGAGATACAATGAGCAGTTCTTC. Its translation is CASSSSGRYNEQFF.

The chain carries TRBV12-3 or TRBV12-4 and TRBJ1-5; no clear D. CDR3 size: 14 residues. The V end was cut by 3 bases, the J end by 0 bases, with 6 bases between. This chain's CDR3 is CASSFIDSNQPQHF. The CDR3 DNA sequence: TGTGCCAGCAGTTTCATAGATAGCAATCAGCCCCAGCATTTT.

Only a few counts were recorded for this clonotype. The genes are TRBV5-1 and TRBJ2-3; 12 positions agree with TRBD2. V shed 4 bases, J shed 4 bases, and the junction held 4 bases outside the gene matches. The CDR3 is 15 residues long. Germline lookup yields CDR1 SGHRS and CDR2 YFSETQ. CDR3 in DNA: TGCGCCAGCAGCGTGACTAGCGGGAGTCCAGATACGCAGTATTTT. This gives the protein CASSVTSGSPDTQYF.

This clonotype appeared a few times. This chain connects TRBV27 to TRBJ1-5; D is possibly TRBD1 (6 bases). CDR1 and CDR2 (germline): MNHEY, SMNVEV (reference sequence). The V end was cut by 4 bases, the J end by 5 bases, with 15 bases between. The CDR3 has 15 residues. Written as DNA, the CDR3 is TGTGCCAGCAGTTCCGCAGGGGACCTGGATCAGCCCCAGCATTTT. It encodes CASSSAGDLDQPQHF.

Only a few counts were recorded for this clonotype. The J gene is TRBJ2-7, the V gene TRBV7-8; 9 bases are shared with TRBD2. The germline gives CDR1 SGHVS, CDR2 FQNEAQ. V shed 5 bases, J shed 1 base, and the junction held 9 bases outside the gene matches. This CDR3 has 16 amino acids. CDR3: CASSPMGLAFSYEQYF. The CDR3 DNA reads TGTGCCAGCAGCCCCATGGGACTAGCTTTTTCCTACGAGCAGTACTTC.

The V gene is TRBV5-5, the J gene TRBJ2-2, with D perhaps matching TRBD2 (6 bases). From germline, CDR1 is SGHKS and CDR2 YYEKEE (reference sequence). V was trimmed by 8 bases and J by 0 bases, leaving 14 bases between them. The CDR3 totals 15 residues. The DNA of the CDR3 is TGTGCCAGTACCCGCGGCGGGGCGAACACCGGGGAGCTGTTTTTT. It specifies CASTRGGANTGELFF.

The chain joins TRBV5-1 to TRBJ2-1; D possibly corresponds to TRBD2 (5 bases). Trimming pared 1 base from V and 4 bases from J, leaving 15 bases between. The length of the CDR3 is 16 residues. Per germline, CDR1 SGHRS and CDR2 YFSETQ. CDR3 in amino acids: CASSLHASGAYNEQFF. The DNA for the CDR3 is TGCGCCAGCAGCTTGCATGCCAGCGGAGCATACAATGAGCAGTTCTTC.

The chain has TRBV5-1 and TRBJ1-5; 11 bases agree with TRBD1. V lost 4 bases to trimming and J lost 7 bases; unmatched junction nucleotides: 4. The CDR3 spans 14 residues. CDR1 and CDR2 from the germline V gene are SGHRS and YFSETQ. The CDR3, as DNA: TGCGCCAGCAGCCGGGGACAGGGGGAACAGCCCCAGCATTTT. Translation gives CASSRGQGEQPQHF.

This clonotype has only a few counts. The chain combines TRBV7-9 with TRBJ2-2; D call uncertain. V was trimmed by 5 bases and J by 0 bases, leaving 10 bases between them. Germline CDR1 SEHNR, CDR2 FQNEAQ (reference sequence). The CDR3 totals 15 residues. CDR3 bases: TGTGCCAGCAGCGCCGGACCACCGAACACCGGGGAGCTGTTTTTT. The encoded protein is CASSAGPPNTGELFF. The whole variable domain, filled in from reference TRBV7-9 and TRBJ2-2, reads DTGVSQNPRHKITKRGQNVTFRCDPISEHNRLYWYRQTLGQGPEFLTYFQNEAQLEKSRLLSDRFSAERPKGSFSTLEIQRTEQGDSAMYLCASSAGPPNTGELFFGEGSRLTVL.

This clonotype was seen only a few times. The rearrangement uses TRBV20-1 and TRBJ2-5; unclear D gene. V was pared by 0 bases and J by 3 bases, with 8 bases between. Germline CDR1 DFQATT, CDR2 SNEGSKA (reference sequence). The CDR3 is 13 residues long. For the CDR3, the DNA is TGCAGTGCTAGAGACAGTGTAAAAGAGACCCAGTACTTC. Translating it yields CSARDSVKETQYF.

The gene calls are TRBV3-1 and TRBJ1-5, with TRBD1 matching 7 bases. CDR3 length: 16 amino acids. V was clipped by 0 bases and J by 5 bases; unmatched bases: 7. Looked up from germline, CDR1 is LGHDT and CDR2 is YNNKEL (reference sequence). CDR3 residues: CASSQDRGQGDQPQHF. The CDR3 nucleotides read TGTGCCAGCAGCCAAGATAGGGGGCAGGGGGATCAGCCCCAGCATTTT.